The 25 T cell receptor beta chains presented below share a single source sample, sequenced in a study of early T cells in non-severe SARS-CoV-2 infection. TCRdb called the 5' RACE reads again in MiXCR, with one record for every CDR3 protein. Of about 98,000 distinct CDR3 sequences listed, approximately 10% are singletons. Sample: whole blood. These receptors originate from an adult who was a healthcare worker with PCR-confirmed SARS-CoV-2 infection or an uninfected control (not recorded which).

In its sample, this clonotype was seen many times. V and J are TRBV10-3 and TRBJ2-3; D gene ambiguous. The CDR3 contains 18 residues. Trimming removed 4 bases at V and 0 bases at J, with 20 bases between. Looked up from germline, CDR1 is ENHRY and CDR2 is SYGVKD. CDR3 residues: CAISASRGKSSSTDTQYF. CDR3 coding DNA: TGTGCCATCAGTGCTTCCCGAGGCAAAAGCTCTAGCACAGATACGCAGTATTTT.

This clonotype was seen a handful of times. The chain carries TRBV9 and TRBJ2-3; D possibly uses TRBD1 or TRBD2 (5 bases each). Germline V gene data show CDR1 as SGDLS and CDR2 as YYNGEE. The CDR3 consists of 14 residues. V lost 4 bases to trimming and J lost 1 base, with 10 bases between them. The CDR3: CASSWGTRTDTQYF. CDR3 in DNA: TGTGCCAGCAGCTGGGGGACCCGCACAGATACGCAGTATTTT.

Only a few counts were recorded for this clonotype. The chain couples TRBV9 to TRBJ2-7; weak D call: TRBD2 (5 bases). The CDR3 sequence is 12 residues long. Germline V lookup: CDR1 SGDLS, CDR2 YYNGEE. The V and J ends lost 4 bases and 3 bases respectively, with 8 bases between them. CDR3 loop: CASSSRGYEQYF. CDR3 nucleotide sequence: TGTGCCAGCAGCTCACGGGGCTACGAGCAGTACTTC.

The V call is TRBV21-1, the J call TRBJ2-2; TRBD1 is the table's D call, not checked against the DNA. TRBV21-1 is noted as a pseudogene. CDR3 size: 16 residues. The CDR3 DNA follows: TGTGCCAGCAGCAAAGGGGACAGGGAGAACACCGGGGAGCTGTTTTTT. Translating it yields CASSKGDRENTGELFF.

The CDR3 DNA sequence: TGCGCCAGCAGCCACCCACAGGGAGAAGAGACCCAGTACTTC. Encoded protein: CASSHPQGEETQYF. This sequence joins TRBV5-1 and TRBJ2-5; possible D gene TRBD1, 6 bases. Germline CDR1 SGHRS, CDR2 YFSETQ. The germline V and J ends were trimmed by 4 bases and 3 bases, with 13 bases remaining between them. CDR3 size: 14 residues.

This clonotype has a handful of counts. The chain employs TRBV6-6 and TRBJ2-2; 7 nucleotides align to TRBD1. In germline, CDR1 is MNHNY, CDR2 SVGAGI (reference sequence). This CDR3 has 15 amino acids. The trim removed 3 bases at V and 2 bases at J, leaving 3 bases unmatched. The CDR3 nucleotides are TGTGCCAGCAGTTATAGGGGGCGCAACACCGGGGAGCTGTTTTTT. The encoded protein is CASSYRGRNTGELFF.

This clonotype came up many times. This chain uses TRBV4-2 with TRBJ1-3; TRBD1 is a possible D gene (6 bases). The ends were cut back, 3 bases at V and 0 bases at J, with 18 bases in the middle. Germline CDR1 reads LGHNA; CDR2 reads YNFKEQ. The CDR3 sequence is 18 residues long. The CDR3, as DNA: TGTGCCAGCAGCCAGGCTGGGCGACAGGCGAGCTCTGGAAACACCATATATTTT. Residues: CASSQAGRQASSGNTIYF.

The V gene is TRBV4-1, the J gene TRBJ2-7; 10 bases match TRBD1. V gave up 2 bases and J gave up 4 bases; unmatched junction bases: 5. The germline gives CDR1 MGHRA, CDR2 YSYEKL. The CDR3 length is 15 residues. CDR3 residues: CASSQPGTGEYEQYF. The CDR3 region has the DNA TGCGCCAGCAGCCAACCCGGGACAGGGGAATACGAGCAGTACTTC.

This chain joins TRBV20-1 and TRBJ1-4; TRBD1 might be the D (5 bases). Germline CDR1 reads DFQATT; CDR2 reads SNEGSKA (reference sequence). V was pared by 0 bases and J by 15 bases, with 14 bases between. This CDR3 is 12 amino acids long. The CDR3 DNA follows: TGCAGTGCTAGAGACGAGACAGCGCCGTTGTTTTTT. Translated: CSARDETAPLFF.

The rearrangement joins TRBV5-1 to TRBJ2-1; 9 bases map to TRBD2. Looked up from germline, CDR1 is SGHRS and CDR2 is YFSETQ. The CDR3 loop spans 16 amino acids. Losses at the gene ends were 6 bases for V and 4 bases for J; bases not matched to a gene: 11. For the CDR3, the DNA is TGCGCCAGCAAGGTAGCGGGAGTAGTAGCGTACAATGAGCAGTTCTTC. As protein: CASKVAGVVAYNEQFF.

This sequence joins TRBV5-1 and TRBJ2-5; D could derive from TRBD1 or TRBD2 (5 bases each). The V gene lost 4 bases and the J gene lost 4 bases, with 17 bases spanning the gap. Germline V gives CDR1 SGHRS, CDR2 YFSETQ. There are 15 residues in the CDR3. This CDR3 reads CASSAPGAPGETQYF. The DNA for the CDR3 is TGCGCCAGCAGCGCCCCCGGGGCCCCCGGAGAGACCCAGTACTTC.

The CDR3 nucleotides read TGCAGTGCTAGAGTTTCTATAAACTATGGCTACACCTTC. Protein: CSARVSINYGYTF. This sequence joins TRBV20-1 and TRBJ1-2; D call uncertain. V was pared by 1 base and J by 2 bases, with 8 bases between. The CDR3 covers 13 residues. Per the germline V gene, CDR1 is DFQATT and CDR2 is SNEGSKA (reference sequence).

The chain is built from TRBV6-5 and TRBJ2-7; 9 bases map to TRBD2. This CDR3 spans 14 amino acids. Trimming cost V 7 bases and J 0 bases; bases outside gene matches: 4. The germline V gene encodes CDR1 MNHEY and CDR2 SVGAGI. The CDR3: CASTSSGASYEQYF. DNA for the CDR3: TGTGCCAGCACCTCTAGCGGGGCCTCCTACGAGCAGTACTTC.

This clonotype was detected many times. The rearrangement joins TRBV3-1 to TRBJ2-2, with 11 bases fitting TRBD2. This CDR3 comprises 19 residues. Unmatched junction bases numbered 14, after V lost 6 bases and J lost 2 bases. Germline CDR1 reads LGHDT; CDR2 reads YNNKEL (reference sequence). This CDR3 is CASRPIRASGGYNTGELFF. CDR3 coding DNA: TGTGCCAGCAGACCCATCCGGGCTAGCGGGGGGTATAACACCGGGGAGCTGTTTTTT.

This clonotype was found a few times. V is TRBV5-1 and J is TRBJ2-3; D is uncertain. Germline V CDR1 and CDR2: SGHRS, YFSETQ. The CDR3 runs to 10 residues. Trimming shortened V by 5 bases and J by 7 bases, and 5 bases separated the two germline ends. The CDR3 DNA is TGCGCCAGCAGACTCCATACGCAGTATTTT. Translation gives CASRLHTQYF.

The CDR3 loop is CASSLEGAHEIRDTQYF. The CDR3, as DNA: TGTGCCAGCAGCTTAGAGGGGGCCCACGAAATTCGGGATACGCAGTATTTT. The V and J genes are TRBV7-6 and TRBJ2-3, with TRBD1 matching over 7 bases. Germline lookup yields CDR1 SGHVS and CDR2 FNYEAQ. The trim removed 1 base at V and 6 bases at J, leaving 13 bases unmatched. The CDR3 extends over 17 amino acids. Full variable domain (outside the CDR3, taken from reference TRBV7-6 and TRBJ2-3): GAGVSQSPRYKVTKRGQDVALRCDPISGHVSLYWYRQALGQGPEFLTYFNYEAQQDKSGLPNDRFSAERPEGSISTLTIQRTEQRDSAMYRCASSLEGAHEIRDTQYFGPGTRLTVL.

This chain links TRBV29-1 with TRBJ1-1; TRBD1 is a possible D gene (5 bases). The length of the CDR3 is 11 residues. Germline CDR1 and CDR2: SQVTM and ANQGSEA. Trimming removed 2 bases at V and 10 bases at J, with 11 bases between. The CDR3 DNA follows: TGCAGCGTTGAATTGGGCCAGGGAGCTTTCTTT. Protein sequence: CSVELGQGAFF.

The J gene is TRBJ2-1, the V gene TRBV3-1, with 14 bases identical to TRBD2. Germline V gene data show CDR1 as LGHDT and CDR2 as YNNKEL (reference sequence). Unmatched junction bases numbered 5, after V lost 1 base and J lost 3 bases. This CDR3 has 18 residues. CDR3 amino acids: CASSQGWTSGGSYNEQFF. As DNA, the CDR3 is TGTGCCAGCAGCCAAGGATGGACTAGCGGGGGGAGCTACAATGAGCAGTTCTTC.

Note on this clonotype: The CDR3 does not close with the conserved phenylalanine or tryptophan, likely indicating a read error. This chain uses TRBV2 with TRBJ1-1; a possible D gene is TRBD1 (6 bases). The germline V and J ends were trimmed by 6 bases and 5 bases, with 10 bases remaining between them. The CDR3 length is 12 residues. Germline-derived CDR1 and CDR2 are SNHLY and FYNNEI. The CDR3 protein is CASRGDTTEAFL. As DNA, the CDR3 is TGTGCCAGCAGGGGGGACACTACTGAAGCTTTCCTT.

This clonotype has at least ten counts. This chain connects TRBV5-1 to TRBJ2-7, with D unclear. The CDR3 is made up of 14 amino acids. Germline V gives CDR1 SGHRS, CDR2 YFSETQ. Trimming removed 1 base at V and 2 bases at J, with 10 bases between. This CDR3 is CASSLLSPTYEQYF. DNA of the CDR3: TGCGCCAGCAGCTTGCTCAGCCCTACCTACGAGCAGTACTTC.

This chain joins TRBV2 and TRBJ1-5; possibly TRBD1 for D (5 bases). This CDR3 is built from 14 residues. Germline loops: CDR1 SNHLY, CDR2 FYNNEI. V lost 6 bases, J lost 2 bases, and 11 bases lay in between. The CDR3 sequence is CASSGGAGNQPQHF. The CDR3 DNA reads as TGTGCCAGCAGCGGGGGAGCGGGCAATCAGCCCCAGCATTTT. Drawing the rest from reference TRBV2 and TRBJ1-5, the complete variable domain is EPEVTQTPSHQVTQMGQEVILRCVPISNHLYFYWYRQILGQKVEFLVSFYNNEISEKSEIFDDQFSVERPDGSNFTLKIRSTKLEDSAMYFCASSGGAGNQPQHFGDGTRLSIL.

In its sample, this clonotype was seen many times. The V gene is TRBV13, the J gene TRBJ2-3, with D unclear. V gave up 4 bases and J gave up 2 bases, with 13 bases separating them. CDR1 is PRHDT and CDR2 is FYEKMQ in the germline V gene (reference sequence). This CDR3 is 15 amino acids long. In DNA, the CDR3 is TGTGCCAGCAGCTCCAACCCCGACTTCACAGATACGCAGTATTTT. Translation: CASSSNPDFTDTQYF.

This chain links TRBV6-2 or TRBV6-3 with TRBJ1-3, with D uncertain. The CDR3 covers 15 residues. V lost 2 bases, J lost 0 bases, and 8 bases lay in between. The germline CDR1 and CDR2 sequences are MNHEY and SVGEGT. The CDR3 is CASSYGGSSGNTIYF. CDR3 bases: TGTGCCAGCAGTTACGGCGGGAGCTCTGGAAACACCATATATTTT.

The chain links TRBV20-1 to TRBJ1-5; weak D call: TRBD1 (5 bases). V lost 0 bases, J lost 3 bases, and 12 bases lay in between. Looked up from germline, CDR1 is DFQATT and CDR2 is SNEGSKA (reference sequence). The CDR3 sequence is 15 residues long. The DNA for the CDR3 is TGCAGTGCTAGAGACAGGGTGATGTCCAATCAGCCCCAGCATTTT. It is translated as CSARDRVMSNQPQHF.

The chain joins TRBV7-8 to TRBJ1-2, with D hard to call. CDR1 is SGHVS, CDR2 FQNEAQ, per germline. CDR3 size: 16 residues. Trimming removed 1 base from V and 8 bases from J, with 20 bases in between. This CDR3 is CASSLVDGYSLQGYTF. CDR3 in DNA: TGTGCCAGCAGCTTAGTTGACGGCTACTCCCTTCAAGGCTACACCTTC. Full variable domain (missing parts from reference TRBV7-8 and TRBJ1-2): GAGVSQSPRYKVAKRGQDVALRCDPISGHVSLFWYQQALGQGPEFLTYFQNEAQLDKSGLPSDRFFAERPEGSVSTLKIQRTQQEDSAVYLCASSLVDGYSLQGYTFGSGTRLTVV.